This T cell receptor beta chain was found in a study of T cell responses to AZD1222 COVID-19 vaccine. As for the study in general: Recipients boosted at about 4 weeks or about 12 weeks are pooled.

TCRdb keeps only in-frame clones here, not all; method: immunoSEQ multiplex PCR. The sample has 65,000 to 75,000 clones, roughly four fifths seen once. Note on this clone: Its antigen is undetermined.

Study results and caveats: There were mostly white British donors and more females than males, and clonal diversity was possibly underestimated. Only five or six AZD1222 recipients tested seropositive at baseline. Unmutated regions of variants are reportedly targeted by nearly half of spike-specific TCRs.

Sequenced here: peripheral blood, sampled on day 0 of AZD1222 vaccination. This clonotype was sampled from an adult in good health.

CDR3 amino acids: CASSQVARGISQETQYF. The DNA for the CDR3 is TGTGCCAGCAGCCAAGTAGCCAGGGGAATAAGTCAAGAGACCCAGTACTTC. This sequence joins TRBV3-1 (or the pseudogene TRBV3-2) and TRBJ2-5; D might be TRBD1 (6 bases). The CDR3 runs 17 residues. Trimming removed 1 base from V and 2 bases from J, with 17 bases in between. Germline V gene lookup returns CDR1 LGHDT and CDR2 YNNKEL (reference sequence).